The present entry profiles one TCR beta chain with its context. The data were obtained in a study of blood T cell repertoires in COVID-19. Background on the study: The samples span acute and convalescent COVID-19 from the United States, Italy and Spain.

In the original analysis: Scientists estimated how many nucleated cells there were by amplifying reference gene primers. Profiling relied on immunoSEQ multiplex PCR, and the TCRdb table lists in-frame clones only, not all of them. Clonal size and the V and J genes are those of that table, whereas D and trimming came from the DNA. The sample consists of about 54,000 clones, about four fifths of them appearing once. In germline, CDR1 is SQVTM, CDR2 ANQGSEA. This CDR3 comprises 14 residues. The germline V and J ends were trimmed by 4 bases and 13 bases, with 25 bases remaining between them. The V gene is TRBV29-1, the J gene TRBJ1-2; D is perhaps TRBD1 (6 bases). Material for sequencing was peripheral blood. This receptor was taken from a woman aged 55-70 years with acute or convalescent COVID-19. CDR3 residues: CSVVGGFGSQKPTF. Written as DNA, the CDR3 is TGCAGCGTTGTAGGGGGTTTTGGGTCTCAGAAGCCCACCTTC.